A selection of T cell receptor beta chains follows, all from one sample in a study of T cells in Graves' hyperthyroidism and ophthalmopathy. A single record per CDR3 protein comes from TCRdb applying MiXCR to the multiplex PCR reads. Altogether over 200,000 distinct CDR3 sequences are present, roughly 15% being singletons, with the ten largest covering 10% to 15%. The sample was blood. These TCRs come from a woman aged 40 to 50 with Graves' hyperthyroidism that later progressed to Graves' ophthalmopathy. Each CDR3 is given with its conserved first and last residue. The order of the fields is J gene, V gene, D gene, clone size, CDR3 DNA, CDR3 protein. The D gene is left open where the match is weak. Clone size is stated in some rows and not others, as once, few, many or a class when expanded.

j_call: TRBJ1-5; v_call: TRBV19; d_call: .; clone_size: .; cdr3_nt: TGTGCCAGTAGTATATGGCAGGAAAAGGGCAATCAGCCCCAGCATTTT; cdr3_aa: CASSIWQEKGNQPQHF
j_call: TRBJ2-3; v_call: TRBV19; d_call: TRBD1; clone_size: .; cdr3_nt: TGTGCCAGTAGTGCAGGGACAGGGGTTGGTTCCACAGATACGCAGTATTTT; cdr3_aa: CASSAGTGVGSTDTQYF
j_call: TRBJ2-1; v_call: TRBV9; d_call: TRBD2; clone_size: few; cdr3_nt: TGTGCCAGCAGCGCAACTAGCGGTTCCTACAATGAGCAGTTCTTC; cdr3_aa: CASSATSGSYNEQFF
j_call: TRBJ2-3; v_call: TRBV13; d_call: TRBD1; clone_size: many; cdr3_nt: TGTGCCAGCAGCAGTACAGGGGGAGATACGCAGTATTTT; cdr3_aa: CASSSTGGDTQYF
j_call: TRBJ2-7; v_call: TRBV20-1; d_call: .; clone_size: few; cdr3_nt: TGCAGTGCTAGAGATGCGGACACCGCCTACGAGCAGTACTTC; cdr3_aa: CSARDADTAYEQYF
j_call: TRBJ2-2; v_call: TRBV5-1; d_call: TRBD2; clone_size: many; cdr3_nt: TGCGCCAGCGGGGGGGGACTAGCACGGACCGGGGAGCTGTTTTTT; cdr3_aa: CASGGGLARTGELFF
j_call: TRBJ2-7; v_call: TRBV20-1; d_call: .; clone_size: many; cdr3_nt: TGCAGTGCCAGTGGTGACGGCTACTACGAGCAGTACTTC; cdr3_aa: CSASGDGYYEQYF
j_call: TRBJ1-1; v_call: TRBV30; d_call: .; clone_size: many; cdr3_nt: TGTGCCTGGAGTGTTACCCGGAGGAACACTGAAGCTTTCTTT; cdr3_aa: CAWSVTRRNTEAFF
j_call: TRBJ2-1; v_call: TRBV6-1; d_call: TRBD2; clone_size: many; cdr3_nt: TGTGCCAGCAGTGTAGCGGGCCCTTACAATGAGCAGTTCTTC; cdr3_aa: CASSVAGPYNEQFF
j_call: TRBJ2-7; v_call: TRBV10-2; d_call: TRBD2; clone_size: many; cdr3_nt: TGCGCCAGCAGTGATTTTGCTAGCGGGACCTACGAGCAGTACTTC; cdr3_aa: CASSDFASGTYEQYF
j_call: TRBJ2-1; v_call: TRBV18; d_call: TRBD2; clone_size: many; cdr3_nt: TGTGCCAGCTCACCCACGGGAGGGAATGAGCAGTTCTTC; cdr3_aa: CASSPTGGNEQFF
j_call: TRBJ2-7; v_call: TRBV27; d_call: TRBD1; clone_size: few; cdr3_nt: TGTGCCAGCAGTCCCATGACAGGGATGCACGAGCAGTACTTC; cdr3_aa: CASSPMTGMHEQYF
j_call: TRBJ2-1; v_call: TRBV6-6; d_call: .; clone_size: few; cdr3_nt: TGTGCCAGCAGTTACTCAAGCGGAACCTACAATGAGCAGTTCTTC; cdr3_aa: CASSYSSGTYNEQFF
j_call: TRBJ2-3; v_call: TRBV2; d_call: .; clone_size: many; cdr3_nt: TGTGCCAGCAGTCGACTAGTTTTAGATACGCAGTATTTT; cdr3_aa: CASSRLVLDTQYF